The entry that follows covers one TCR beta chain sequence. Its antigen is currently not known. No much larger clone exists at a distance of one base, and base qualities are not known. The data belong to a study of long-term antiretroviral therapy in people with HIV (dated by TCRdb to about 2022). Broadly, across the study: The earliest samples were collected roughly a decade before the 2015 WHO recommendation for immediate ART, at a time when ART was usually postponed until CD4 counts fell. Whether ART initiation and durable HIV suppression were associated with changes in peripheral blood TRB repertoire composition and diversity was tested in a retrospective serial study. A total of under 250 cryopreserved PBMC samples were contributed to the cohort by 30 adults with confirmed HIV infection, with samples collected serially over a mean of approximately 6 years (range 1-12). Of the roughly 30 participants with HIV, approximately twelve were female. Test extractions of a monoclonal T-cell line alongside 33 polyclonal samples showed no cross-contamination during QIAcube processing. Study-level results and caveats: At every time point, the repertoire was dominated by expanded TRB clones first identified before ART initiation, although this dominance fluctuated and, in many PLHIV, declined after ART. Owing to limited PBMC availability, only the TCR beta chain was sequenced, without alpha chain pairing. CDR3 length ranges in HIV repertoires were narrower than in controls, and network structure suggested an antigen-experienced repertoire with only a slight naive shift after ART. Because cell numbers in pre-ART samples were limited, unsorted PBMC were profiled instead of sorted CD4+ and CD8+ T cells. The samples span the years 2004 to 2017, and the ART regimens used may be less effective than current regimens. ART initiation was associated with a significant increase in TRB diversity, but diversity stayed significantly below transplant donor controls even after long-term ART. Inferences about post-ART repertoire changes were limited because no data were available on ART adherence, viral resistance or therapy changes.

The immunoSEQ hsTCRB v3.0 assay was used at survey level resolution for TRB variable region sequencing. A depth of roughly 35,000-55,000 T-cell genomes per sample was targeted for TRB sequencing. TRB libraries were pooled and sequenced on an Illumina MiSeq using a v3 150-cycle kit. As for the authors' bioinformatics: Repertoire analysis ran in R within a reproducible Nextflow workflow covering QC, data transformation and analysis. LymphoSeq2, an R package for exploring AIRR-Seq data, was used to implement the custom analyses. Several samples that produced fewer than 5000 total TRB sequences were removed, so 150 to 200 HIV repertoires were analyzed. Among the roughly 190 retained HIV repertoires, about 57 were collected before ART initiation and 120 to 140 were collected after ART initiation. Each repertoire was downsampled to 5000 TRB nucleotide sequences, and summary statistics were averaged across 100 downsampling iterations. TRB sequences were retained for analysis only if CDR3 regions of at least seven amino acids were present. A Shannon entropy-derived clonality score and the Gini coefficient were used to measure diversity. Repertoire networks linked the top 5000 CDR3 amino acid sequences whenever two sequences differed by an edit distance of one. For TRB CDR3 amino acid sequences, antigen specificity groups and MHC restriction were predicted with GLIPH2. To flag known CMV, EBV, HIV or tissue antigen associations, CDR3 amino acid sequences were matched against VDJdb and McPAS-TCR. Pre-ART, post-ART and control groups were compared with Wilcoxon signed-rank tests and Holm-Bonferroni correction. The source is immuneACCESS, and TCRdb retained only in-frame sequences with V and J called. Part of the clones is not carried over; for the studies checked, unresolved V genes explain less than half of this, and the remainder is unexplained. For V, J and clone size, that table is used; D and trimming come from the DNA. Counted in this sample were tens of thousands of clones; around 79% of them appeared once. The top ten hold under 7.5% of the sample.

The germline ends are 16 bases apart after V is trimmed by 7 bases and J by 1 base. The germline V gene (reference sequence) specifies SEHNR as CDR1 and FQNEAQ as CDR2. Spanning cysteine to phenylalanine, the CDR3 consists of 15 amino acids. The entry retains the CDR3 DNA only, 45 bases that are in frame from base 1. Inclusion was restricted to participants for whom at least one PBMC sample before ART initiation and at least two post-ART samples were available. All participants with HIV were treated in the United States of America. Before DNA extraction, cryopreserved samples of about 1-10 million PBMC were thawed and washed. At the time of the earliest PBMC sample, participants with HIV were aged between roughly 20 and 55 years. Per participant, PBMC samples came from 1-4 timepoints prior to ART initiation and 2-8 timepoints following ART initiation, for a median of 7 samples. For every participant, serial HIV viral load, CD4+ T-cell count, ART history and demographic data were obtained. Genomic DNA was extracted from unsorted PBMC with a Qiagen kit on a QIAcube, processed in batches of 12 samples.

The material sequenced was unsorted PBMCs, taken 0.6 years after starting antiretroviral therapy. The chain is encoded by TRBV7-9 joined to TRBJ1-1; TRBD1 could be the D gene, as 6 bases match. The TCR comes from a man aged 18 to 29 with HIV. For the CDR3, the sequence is CASTHKETGNTEAFF. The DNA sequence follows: TGTGCCAGCACCCACAAAGAGACAGGGAACACTGAAGCTTTCTTT. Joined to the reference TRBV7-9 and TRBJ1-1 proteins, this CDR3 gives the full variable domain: DTGVSQNPRHKITKRGQNVTFRCDPISEHNRLYWYRQTLGQGPEFLTYFQNEAQLEKSRLLSDRFSAERPKGSFSTLEIQRTEQGDSAMYLCASTHKETGNTEAFFGQGTRLTVV.